One sample yielded the 9 T cell receptor beta chains listed below, sequenced in a study of cytomegalovirus exposure and HLA in healthy donors. The PCR ran on 60 Vbeta and 13 Jbeta primers. Sequencing used immunoSEQ multiplex PCR; TCRdb keeps in-frame clones, though not all of them. The sample data list approximately 50,000 clones. The source material was PBMCs. The origin of the receptors is a man younger than 35 in good health and CMV-seropositive.

This sequence joins TRBV6-6 and TRBJ2-3, with 7 bases aligning to TRBD2. There are 15 residues in the CDR3. Trimming removed 5 bases from V and 5 bases from J; junction bases left unmatched: 10. Germline V gene sequence: CDR1 MNHNY, CDR2 SVGAGI (reference sequence). The CDR3 DNA reads TGTGCCAGCAGTGGCGGGAGTGGAGGTCGAGATACGCAGTATTTT. This encodes CASSGGSGGRDTQYF.

The chain combines TRBV12-5 with TRBJ2-5; 12 nucleotides align to TRBD2. CDR3 length: 15 residues. V was clipped by 1 base and J by 5 bases; unmatched bases: 2. CDR1 is LGHNT and CDR2 is FRNRAP in the germline V gene. The CDR3 nucleotides read TGTGCTAGTGGTTTGGGACTAGCGGGAGATGAGACCCAGTACTTC. It yields the protein CASGLGLAGDETQYF.

The chain employs TRBV14 and TRBJ1-2, with 9 bases fitting TRBD1. The CDR3 totals 16 residues. Trimming cost V 0 bases and J 4 bases; bases outside gene matches: 6. Germline V CDR1 and CDR2: SGHDN, FVKESK. In nucleotides, the CDR3 is TGTGCCAGCAGCCAAGAATCGGACAGGGGTCCCTATGGCTACACCTTC. Protein sequence: CASSQESDRGPYGYTF.

As for this clone: The germline gene is not matched at one end of the junction; a read error may be the cause. The chain uses TRBV11-2 and TRBJ2-2, with TRBD2 matching over 10 bases. The CDR3 sequence is 16 residues long. The germline gives CDR1 SGHAT, CDR2 FQNNGV. The CDR3 protein is CASSLAASGSTGELLF. CDR3 nucleotide sequence: TGTGCCAGCAGCTTAGCCGCTAGCGGGAGTACCGGGGAGCTGCTTTTT.

The rearrangement uses TRBV4-2 and TRBJ1-2; no reliable D call. This CDR3 contains 17 residues. Trimming removed 4 bases from V and 0 bases from J, with 18 bases in between. CDR1 LGHNA and CDR2 YNFKEQ come from the germline V gene. CDR3 loop: CASSRPGSPITNYGYTF. CDR3 sequence (DNA): TGTGCCAGCAGCCGGCCGGGGTCGCCGATCACTAACTATGGCTACACCTTC.

CDR3 residues: CASSLEPPPKGARGYTF. For the CDR3, the DNA is TGTGCCAGCAGCTTAGAGCCCCCCCCGAAGGGGGCGCGAGGCTACACCTTC. This rearrangement joins TRBV11-2 to TRBJ1-2; the match to TRBD1 covers 7 bases. The V gene's germline CDR1 is SGHAT and CDR2 FQNNGV. J gave up 8 bases and V 0 bases, and 15 bases lay outside the gene matches. This CDR3 is 17 amino acids long.

The V gene is TRBV7-2, the J gene TRBJ2-7, with 8 bases lining up with TRBD1. V shed 2 bases and J 0 bases; nucleotides not matched to a gene: 3. This CDR3 is built from 15 residues. The germline gives CDR1 SGHTA, CDR2 FQGNSA. This CDR3 is CASSLTGGGSYEQYF. CDR3 nucleotide sequence: TGTGCCAGCAGCTTAACAGGGGGAGGCTCCTACGAGCAGTACTTC.

The rearrangement links TRBV2 to TRBJ2-4; 8 positions match TRBD2. Per the germline V gene, CDR1 is SNHLY and CDR2 is FYNNEI. The CDR3 sequence is 14 residues long. With V trimmed by 8 bases and J by 1 base, 4 bases remained unmatched. The CDR3 DNA sequence: TGTGCCAGCGCGGGGGGAATCGCCAAAAACATTCAGTACTTC. Translation gives CASAGGIAKNIQYF.

The J gene is TRBJ1-1, the V gene TRBV2, with 8 bases that match TRBD1. J lost 2 bases, V lost 8 bases, and 7 bases had no gene match. The CDR3 covers 14 residues. CDR1 is SNHLY and CDR2 is FYNNEI in the germline V gene. The CDR3 loop reads CASHRGGRNTEAFF. The CDR3 region has the DNA TGTGCCAGCCACAGGGGGGGGCGAAACACTGAAGCTTTCTTT.